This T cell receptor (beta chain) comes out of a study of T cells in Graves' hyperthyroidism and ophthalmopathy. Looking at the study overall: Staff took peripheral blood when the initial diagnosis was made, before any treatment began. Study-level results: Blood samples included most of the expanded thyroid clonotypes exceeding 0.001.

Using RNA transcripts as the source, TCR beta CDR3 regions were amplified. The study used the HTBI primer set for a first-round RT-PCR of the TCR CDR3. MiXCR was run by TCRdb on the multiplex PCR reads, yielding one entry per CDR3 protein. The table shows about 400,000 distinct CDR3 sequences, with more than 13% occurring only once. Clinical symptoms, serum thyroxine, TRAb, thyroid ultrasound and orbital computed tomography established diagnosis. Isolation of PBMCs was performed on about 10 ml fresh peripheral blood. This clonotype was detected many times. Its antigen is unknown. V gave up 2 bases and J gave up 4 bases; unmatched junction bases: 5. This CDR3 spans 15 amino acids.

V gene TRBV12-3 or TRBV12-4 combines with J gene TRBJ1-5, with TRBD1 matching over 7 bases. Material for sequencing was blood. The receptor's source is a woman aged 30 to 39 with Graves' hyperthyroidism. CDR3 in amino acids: CASSLLGTANQPQHF. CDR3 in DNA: TGTGCCAGCAGTTTATTGGGGACAGCGAATCAGCCCCAGCATTTT.